The subject of this entry is one TCR beta chain. Its antigen remains unidentified. TCRdb's table, derived via immunoSEQ multiplex PCR, lists solely in-frame clones and lacks some. Of approximately 58,000 clones detected, more than 75% appear once; the ten largest clones hold about 2.7%. The sample originates from a study of OX40 agonist ivuxolimab in advanced cancers. Whole-study context: Melanoma, hepatocellular carcinoma, head and neck or renal cell cancer occurred in dose-escalation patients. Study findings and constraints: Some of the lowest clonal expansion was seen in partial responders at 0.1-3.0 mg/kg.

The CDR3 length is 13 residues. CDR1 and CDR2 (germline): PRHDT, FYEKMQ (reference sequence). V lost 2 bases, J lost 6 bases, and 8 bases lay in between. The TCR comes from an adult with an advanced solid tumor such as melanoma, head and neck, liver or kidney cancer. The rearrangement uses TRBV13 and TRBJ1-5; D is unresolved. Sequences were derived from CD4+ or CD8+ T cells sorted from blood, sampled in a trial of the OX40 agonist ivuxolimab. Written as DNA, the CDR3 is TGTGCCAGCAGCTTATCGACGGGTCAGCCCCAGCATTTT. Protein: CASSLSTGQPQHF.